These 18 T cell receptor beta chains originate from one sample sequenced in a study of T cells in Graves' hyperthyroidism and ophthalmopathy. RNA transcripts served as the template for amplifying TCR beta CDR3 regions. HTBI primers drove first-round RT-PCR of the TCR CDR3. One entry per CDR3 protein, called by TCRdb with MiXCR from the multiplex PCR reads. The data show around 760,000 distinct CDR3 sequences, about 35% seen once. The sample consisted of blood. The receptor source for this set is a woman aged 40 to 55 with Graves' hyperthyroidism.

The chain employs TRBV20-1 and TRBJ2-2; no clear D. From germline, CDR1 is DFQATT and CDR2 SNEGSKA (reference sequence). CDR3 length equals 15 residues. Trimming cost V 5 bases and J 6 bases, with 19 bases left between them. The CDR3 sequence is CSAGGVGDVPGELFF. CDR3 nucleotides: TGCAGTGCTGGTGGTGTTGGTGACGTACCCGGGGAGCTGTTTTTT.

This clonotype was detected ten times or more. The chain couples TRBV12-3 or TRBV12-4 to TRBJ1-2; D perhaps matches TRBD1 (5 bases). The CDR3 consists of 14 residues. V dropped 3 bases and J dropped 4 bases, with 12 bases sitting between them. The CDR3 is CASSLKGTSYGYTF. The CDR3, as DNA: TGTGCCAGCAGTTTGAAAGGGACGAGCTATGGCTACACCTTC.

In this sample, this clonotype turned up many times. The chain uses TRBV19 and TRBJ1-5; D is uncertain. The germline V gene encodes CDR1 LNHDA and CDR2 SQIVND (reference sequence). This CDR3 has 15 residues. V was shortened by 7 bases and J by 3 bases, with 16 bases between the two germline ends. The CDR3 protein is CASTLREGLNQPQHF. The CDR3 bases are TGTGCCAGTACCCTCAGAGAAGGCCTCAATCAGCCCCAGCATTTT.

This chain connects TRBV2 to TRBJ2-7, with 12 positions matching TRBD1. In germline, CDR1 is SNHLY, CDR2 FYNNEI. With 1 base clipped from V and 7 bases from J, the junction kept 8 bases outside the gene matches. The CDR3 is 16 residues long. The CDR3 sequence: CASSEGGGQGAEEQYF. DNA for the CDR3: TGTGCCAGCAGTGAAGGTGGGGGACAGGGGGCAGAAGAGCAGTACTTC.

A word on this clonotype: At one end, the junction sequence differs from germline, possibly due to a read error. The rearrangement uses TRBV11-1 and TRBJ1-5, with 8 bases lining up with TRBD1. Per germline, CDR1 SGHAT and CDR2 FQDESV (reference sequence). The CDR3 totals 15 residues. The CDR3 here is CASSQDDGQGQPQHF. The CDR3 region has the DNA TGCGCCAGCAGCCAAGACGATGGACAGGGTCAGCCCCAGCATTTT.

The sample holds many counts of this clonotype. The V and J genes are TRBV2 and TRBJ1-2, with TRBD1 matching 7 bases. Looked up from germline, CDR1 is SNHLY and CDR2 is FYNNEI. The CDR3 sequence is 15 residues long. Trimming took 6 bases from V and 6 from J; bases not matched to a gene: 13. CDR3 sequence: CASRVTGVRADGYTF. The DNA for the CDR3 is TGTGCCAGCAGGGTCACAGGGGTGCGCGCGGATGGCTACACCTTC.

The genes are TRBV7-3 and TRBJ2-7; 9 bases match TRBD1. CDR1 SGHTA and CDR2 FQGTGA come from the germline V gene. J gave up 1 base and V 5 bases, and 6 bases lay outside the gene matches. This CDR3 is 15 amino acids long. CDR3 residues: CASSPGQGWSYEQYF. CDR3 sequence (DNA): TGTGCCAGCAGCCCGGGACAGGGTTGGTCCTACGAGCAGTACTTC. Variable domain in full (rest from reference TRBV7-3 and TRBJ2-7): GAGVSQTPSNKVTEKGKYVELRCDPISGHTALYWYRQSLGQGPEFLIYFQGTGAADDSGLPNDRFFAVRPEGSVSTLKIQRTERGDSAVYLCASSPGQGWSYEQYFGPGTRLTVT.

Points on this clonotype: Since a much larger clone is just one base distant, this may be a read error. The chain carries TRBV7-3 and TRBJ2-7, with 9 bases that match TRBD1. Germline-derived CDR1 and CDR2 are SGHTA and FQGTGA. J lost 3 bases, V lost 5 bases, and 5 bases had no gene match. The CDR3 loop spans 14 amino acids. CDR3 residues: CASSVWDRDYEQYF. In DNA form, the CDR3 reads TGTGCCAGCAGCGTATGGGACAGGGACTACGAGCAGTACTTC.

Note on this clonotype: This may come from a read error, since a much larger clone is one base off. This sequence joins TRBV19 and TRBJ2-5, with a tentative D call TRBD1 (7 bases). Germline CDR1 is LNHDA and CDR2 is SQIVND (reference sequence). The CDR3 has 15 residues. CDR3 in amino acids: CASSTSRQGGEAQYF. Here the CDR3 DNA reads TGTGCCAGTAGTACCTCAAGACAGGGAGGAGAGGCCCAGTACTTC.

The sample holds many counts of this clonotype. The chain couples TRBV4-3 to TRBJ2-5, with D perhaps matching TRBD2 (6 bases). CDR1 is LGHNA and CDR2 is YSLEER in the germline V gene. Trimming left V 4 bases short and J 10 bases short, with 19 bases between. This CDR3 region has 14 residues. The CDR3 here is CASSPGLRWEDQYF. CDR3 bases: TGCGCCAGCAGCCCCGGACTTCGGTGGGAGGACCAGTACTTC.

The CDR3 is CASSPGQGNPNEQYF. The DNA of the CDR3 is TGTGCCAGTAGTCCGGGACAGGGGAACCCCAACGAGCAGTACTTC. The V call is TRBV19, the J call TRBJ2-7; 10 nucleotides align to TRBD1. Germline CDR1 is LNHDA and CDR2 is SQIVND (reference sequence). Losses at the gene ends were 5 bases for V and 5 bases for J; bases not matched to a gene: 9. The CDR3 runs to 15 residues.

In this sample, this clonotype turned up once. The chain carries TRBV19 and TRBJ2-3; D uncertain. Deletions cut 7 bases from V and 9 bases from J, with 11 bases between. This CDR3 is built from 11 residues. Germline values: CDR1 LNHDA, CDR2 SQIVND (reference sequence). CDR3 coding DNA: TGTGCCAGTAAGAAGGCGGAGACGCAGTATTTT. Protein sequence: CASKKAETQYF.

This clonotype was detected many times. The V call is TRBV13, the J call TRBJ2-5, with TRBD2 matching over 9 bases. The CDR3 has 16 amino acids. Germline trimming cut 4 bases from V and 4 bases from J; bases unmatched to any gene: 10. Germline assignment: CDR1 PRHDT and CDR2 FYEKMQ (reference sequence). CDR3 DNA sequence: TGTGCCAGCAGCTCTATCTTAGCGGGAGATCGAGAGACCCAGTACTTC. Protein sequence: CASSSILAGDRETQYF.

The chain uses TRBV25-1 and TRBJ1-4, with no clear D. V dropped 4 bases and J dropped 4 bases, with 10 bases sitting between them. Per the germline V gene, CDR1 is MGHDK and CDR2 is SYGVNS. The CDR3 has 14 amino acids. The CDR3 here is CASSGRAINEKLFF. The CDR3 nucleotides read TGTGCCAGCAGTGGCCGGGCGATTAATGAAAAACTGTTTTTT.

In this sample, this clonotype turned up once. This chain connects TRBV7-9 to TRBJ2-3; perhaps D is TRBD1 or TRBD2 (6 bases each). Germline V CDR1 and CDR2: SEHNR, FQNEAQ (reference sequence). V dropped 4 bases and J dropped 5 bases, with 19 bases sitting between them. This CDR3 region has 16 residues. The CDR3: CASSSPQGVRGDTQYF. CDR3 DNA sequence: TGTGCCAGCAGCTCACCACAGGGAGTGCGGGGAGATACGCAGTATTTT.

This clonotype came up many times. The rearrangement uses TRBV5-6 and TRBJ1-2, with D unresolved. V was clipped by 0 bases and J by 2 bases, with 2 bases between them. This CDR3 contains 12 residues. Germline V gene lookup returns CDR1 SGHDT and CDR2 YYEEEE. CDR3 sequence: CASSLVNYGYTF. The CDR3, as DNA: TGTGCCAGCAGCTTGGTAAACTATGGCTACACCTTC.

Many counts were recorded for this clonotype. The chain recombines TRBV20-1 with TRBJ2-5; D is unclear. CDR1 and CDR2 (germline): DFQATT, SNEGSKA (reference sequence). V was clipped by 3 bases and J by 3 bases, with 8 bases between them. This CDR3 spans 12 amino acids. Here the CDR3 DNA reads TGCAGTGCTAGGGGTTCTGAAGAGACCCAGTACTTC. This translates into CSARGSEETQYF.

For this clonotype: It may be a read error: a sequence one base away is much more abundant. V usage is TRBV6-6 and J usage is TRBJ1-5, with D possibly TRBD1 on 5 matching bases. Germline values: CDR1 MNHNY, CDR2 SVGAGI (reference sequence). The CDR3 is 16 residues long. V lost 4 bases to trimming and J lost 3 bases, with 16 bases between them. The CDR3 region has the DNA TGTGCCAGCAGTTCCGAGGGCAGGGACCTCAATCAGCCCCAGCATTTT. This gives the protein CASSSEGRDLNQPQHF.